These T cell receptor beta chains were read from a single sample in a study of blood T cell repertoires in COVID-19. Repertoires were generated with immunoSEQ multiplex PCR, while TCRdb's copy carries only in-frame clones and drops some. The sample shows roughly 380,000 clones, about 88% of them seen only once. The sample taken for sequencing was PBMCs or T cells enriched from blood (not recorded which). These receptors were collected from a woman between 25 and 40 years old who had recovered from COVID-19. Each CDR3 is given with its conserved first and last residue. The D gene is left open where the match is weak. Rows may omit the clone size; those that give it use once, few, many or a size class.

clone size: .; D gene: .; V gene: TRBV28; J gene: TRBJ1-2; CDR3 protein: CASSLGGPSYGYTF; CDR3 DNA: TGTGCCAGCAGTTTGGGGGGGCCTAGCTATGGCTACACCTTC
clone size: .; D gene: .; V gene: TRBV2; J gene: TRBJ2-1; CDR3 protein: CASSVSGTRSYNEQFF; CDR3 DNA: TGTGCCAGCAGTGTTTCCGGGACACGCTCCTACAATGAGCAGTTCTTC
clone size: .; D gene: .; V gene: TRBV7-2; J gene: TRBJ2-7; CDR3 protein: CASSTGISSYEQYF; CDR3 DNA: TGTGCCAGCAGCACCGGGATAAGCTCCTACGAGCAGTACTTC
clone size: .; D gene: TRBD1; V gene: TRBV14; J gene: TRBJ2-3; CDR3 protein: CASRSTGQGMDTQYF; CDR3 DNA: TGTGCCAGCAGAAGCACGGGACAGGGAATGGATACGCAGTATTTT
clone size: .; D gene: .; V gene: TRBV18; J gene: TRBJ1-1; CDR3 protein: CASSPPELSNTEAFF; CDR3 DNA: TGTGCCAGCTCACCACCGGAGTTATCGAACACTGAAGCTTTCTTT
clone size: .; D gene: TRBD1; V gene: TRBV5-1; J gene: TRBJ2-3; CDR3 protein: CASSLAGQGTDTQYF; CDR3 DNA: TGCGCCAGCAGCTTGGCCGGACAGGGGACAGATACGCAGTATTTT
clone size: .; D gene: .; V gene: TRBV6-5; J gene: TRBJ1-1; CDR3 protein: CASSLEGVSAFF; CDR3 DNA: TGTGCCAGCAGCCTAGAAGGGGTTTCAGCTTTCTTT
clone size: .; D gene: TRBD2; V gene: TRBV7-9; J gene: TRBJ2-7; CDR3 protein: CASSEGLAPTYEQYF; CDR3 DNA: TGTGCCAGCAGCGAAGGACTAGCGCCAACCTACGAGCAGTACTTC
clone size: .; D gene: TRBD2; V gene: TRBV5-1; J gene: TRBJ2-7; CDR3 protein: CASSLGSRERTYEQYF; CDR3 DNA: TGCGCCAGCAGCTTGGGGTCGCGGGAGAGGACCTACGAGCAGTACTTC
clone size: .; D gene: TRBD2; V gene: TRBV5-6; J gene: TRBJ2-3; CDR3 protein: CASSLFSSGTEADTQYF; CDR3 DNA: TGTGCCAGCAGCTTGTTCTCTAGCGGGACCGAGGCAGATACGCAGTATTTT
clone size: .; D gene: TRBD1; V gene: TRBV11-3; J gene: TRBJ2-7; CDR3 protein: CASSPYRGDEQYF; CDR3 DNA: TGTGCCAGCAGCCCTTACAGGGGCGACGAGCAGTACTTC
clone size: .; D gene: TRBD1; V gene: TRBV7-2; J gene: TRBJ1-3; CDR3 protein: CASSITGGHSGNTIYF; CDR3 DNA: TGTGCCAGCAGCATCACAGGGGGACACTCTGGAAACACCATATATTTT
clone size: .; D gene: .; V gene: TRBV11-2; J gene: TRBJ2-7; CDR3 protein: CASSLGRTANSYEQYF; CDR3 DNA: TGTGCCAGCAGCTTAGGAAGGACAGCTAACTCCTACGAGCAGTACTTC
clone size: .; D gene: .; V gene: TRBV6-5; J gene: TRBJ2-1; CDR3 protein: CASSYSGRYNEQFF; CDR3 DNA: TGTGCCAGCAGTTACTCGGGCCGCTACAATGAGCAGTTCTTC
clone size: .; D gene: .; V gene: TRBV28; J gene: TRBJ2-3; CDR3 protein: CASSSQASTDTQYF; CDR3 DNA: TGTGCCAGCAGTTCCCAGGCTAGCACAGATACGCAGTATTTT
clone size: .; D gene: .; V gene: TRBV24-1; J gene: TRBJ2-4; CDR3 protein: CATSDLQAGKNIQYF; CDR3 DNA: TGTGCCACCAGTGATTTGCAGGCCGGCAAAAACATTCAGTACTTC
clone size: .; D gene: .; V gene: TRBV19; J gene: TRBJ1-4; CDR3 protein: CASKGGRTLEEKLFF; CDR3 DNA: TGTGCCAGTAAGGGGGGGCGGACACTTGAGGAAAAACTGTTTTTT
clone size: .; D gene: .; V gene: TRBV27; J gene: TRBJ2-3; CDR3 protein: CASKEGADTQYF; CDR3 DNA: TGTGCCAGCAAGGAAGGGGCAGATACGCAGTATTTT
clone size: .; D gene: TRBD2; V gene: TRBV7-8; J gene: TRBJ2-1; CDR3 protein: CASSTGLAGDSYNEQFF; CDR3 DNA: TGTGCCAGCAGCACAGGACTAGCGGGGGACTCCTACAATGAGCAGTTCTTC
clone size: .; D gene: TRBD1; V gene: TRBV27; J gene: TRBJ2-1; CDR3 protein: CASSRSSRTGLHSYNEQFF; CDR3 DNA: TGTGCCAGCAGCCGAAGCTCGAGGACAGGCCTCCACTCCTACAATGAGCAGTTCTTC
clone size: .; D gene: TRBD1; V gene: TRBV5-1; J gene: TRBJ2-7; CDR3 protein: CASSLVGQDYEQYF; CDR3 DNA: TGCGCCAGCAGCTTGGTGGGACAGGACTACGAGCAGTACTTC
clone size: few; D gene: TRBD1; V gene: TRBV15; J gene: TRBJ1-5; CDR3 protein: CATRGTGVWGSNQPQHF; CDR3 DNA: TGTGCCACCAGAGGGACAGGGGTTTGGGGTAGCAATCAGCCCCAGCATTTT
clone size: .; D gene: TRBD1; V gene: TRBV5-6; J gene: TRBJ2-7; CDR3 protein: CASSLQGNEQYF; CDR3 DNA: TGTGCCAGCAGCTTACAGGGGAACGAGCAGTACTTC
clone size: .; D gene: .; V gene: TRBV13; J gene: TRBJ2-2; CDR3 protein: CASSPTNTGELFF; CDR3 DNA: TGTGCCAGCAGCCCCACGAACACCGGGGAGCTGTTTTTT
clone size: .; D gene: .; V gene: TRBV5-4; J gene: TRBJ2-3; CDR3 protein: CASSLSDTWIDTQYF; CDR3 DNA: TGTGCCAGCAGCTTGTCTGACACCTGGATAGATACGCAGTATTTT
clone size: .; D gene: .; V gene: TRBV4-2; J gene: TRBJ2-2; CDR3 protein: CASSQASRNTGELFF; CDR3 DNA: TGTGCCAGCAGCCAAGCTAGCAGGAACACCGGGGAGCTGTTTTTT
clone size: once; D gene: TRBD1; V gene: TRBV6-5; J gene: TRBJ1-5; CDR3 protein: CASAYGQGGSQPQHF; CDR3 DNA: TGTGCCAGCGCTTACGGACAGGGGGGAAGTCAGCCCCAGCATTTT
clone size: .; D gene: .; V gene: TRBV19; J gene: TRBJ1-5; CDR3 protein: CASVQGWRVKTRVDQPQHF; CDR3 DNA: TGTGCCAGCGTCCAGGGTTGGAGGGTGAAAACAAGAGTAGATCAGCCCCAGCATTTT
clone size: .; D gene: TRBD2; V gene: TRBV3-1/TRBV3-2; J gene: TRBJ2-1; CDR3 protein: CASSQLIAGGTYNEQFF; CDR3 DNA: TGTGCCAGCAGCCAATTAATAGCGGGCGGTACCTACAATGAGCAGTTCTTC
clone size: once; D gene: .; V gene: TRBV24-1; J gene: TRBJ2-7; CDR3 protein: CATSDPGQGTYEQYF; CDR3 DNA: TGTGCCACCAGTGATCCCGGGCAGGGAACCTACGAGCAGTACTTC
clone size: .; D gene: TRBD2; V gene: TRBV11-2; J gene: TRBJ2-3; CDR3 protein: CASSLEASGSTDTQYF; CDR3 DNA: TGTGCCAGCAGCTTAGAGGCTAGCGGTAGCACAGATACGCAGTATTTT
clone size: .; D gene: .; V gene: TRBV30; J gene: TRBJ1-3; CDR3 protein: CAWSLGVSGNTIYF; CDR3 DNA: TGTGCCTGGAGTTTGGGAGTCTCTGGAAACACCATATATTTT
clone size: once; D gene: TRBD1; V gene: TRBV10-3; J gene: TRBJ2-1; CDR3 protein: CAITRTGLGDEQFF; CDR3 DNA: TGTGCCATCACCCGGACAGGGCTTGGAGATGAGCAGTTCTTC
clone size: once; D gene: TRBD1; V gene: TRBV5-4; J gene: TRBJ1-1; CDR3 protein: CASSSGPQGANTEAFF; CDR3 DNA: TGTGCCAGCAGCTCCGGGCCTCAGGGGGCGAACACTGAAGCTTTCTTT
clone size: .; D gene: .; V gene: TRBV6-5; J gene: TRBJ1-1; CDR3 protein: CASRGQLNTEAFF; CDR3 DNA: TGTGCCAGCAGAGGACAGTTGAACACTGAAGCTTTCTTT
clone size: .; D gene: TRBD1; V gene: TRBV3-1/TRBV3-2; J gene: TRBJ2-6; CDR3 protein: CASSRPGQIYSGANVLTF; CDR3 DNA: TGTGCCAGCAGCCGACCGGGACAGATTTACTCTGGGGCCAACGTCCTGACTTTC
clone size: .; D gene: TRBD2; V gene: TRBV4-2; J gene: TRBJ2-5; CDR3 protein: CASSQDLNGRWGTQYF; CDR3 DNA: TGTGCCAGCAGCCAAGATCTCAACGGGAGGTGGGGGACCCAGTACTTC
clone size: .; D gene: .; V gene: TRBV21-1; J gene: TRBJ2-2; CDR3 protein: CASSPRTALNTGELFF; CDR3 DNA: TGTGCCAGCAGCCCAAGGACAGCGCTCAACACCGGGGAGCTGTTTTTT
clone size: .; D gene: TRBD1; V gene: TRBV15; J gene: TRBJ1-1; CDR3 protein: CATSLPRRQGDTEAFF; CDR3 DNA: TGTGCCACCAGCCTTCCTCGCAGACAGGGGGACACTGAAGCTTTCTTT
clone size: .; D gene: .; V gene: TRBV19; J gene: TRBJ1-3; CDR3 protein: CASRRQFYSGNTIYF; CDR3 DNA: TGTGCCAGTAGACGACAGTTCTACTCTGGAAACACCATATATTTT
clone size: .; D gene: TRBD1; V gene: TRBV6-5; J gene: TRBJ1-1; CDR3 protein: CASRITGVRGTEAFF; CDR3 DNA: TGTGCCAGCAGGATAACAGGGGTGAGAGGGACTGAAGCTTTCTTT
clone size: .; D gene: TRBD2; V gene: TRBV14; J gene: TRBJ2-5; CDR3 protein: CASALAGGETQYF; CDR3 DNA: TGTGCCAGCGCTTTAGCGGGAGGAGAGACCCAGTACTTC
clone size: .; D gene: .; V gene: TRBV28; J gene: TRBJ2-7; CDR3 protein: CASSFGGSYEQYF; CDR3 DNA: TGTGCCAGCAGTTTTGGGGGGTCCTACGAGCAGTACTTC
clone size: .; D gene: .; V gene: TRBV5-6; J gene: TRBJ2-7; CDR3 protein: CASSLVGGPIYEQYF; CDR3 DNA: TGTGCCAGCAGCTTGGTCGGGGGGCCGATCTACGAGCAGTACTTC
clone size: .; D gene: .; V gene: TRBV5-1; J gene: TRBJ1-1; CDR3 protein: CASSLTSLNTEAFF; CDR3 DNA: TGCGCCAGCAGCTTGACATCCCTGAACACTGAAGCTTTCTTT
clone size: .; D gene: .; V gene: TRBV5-1; J gene: TRBJ1-1; CDR3 protein: CASSFLSQDTEAFF; CDR3 DNA: TGCGCCAGCAGCTTTTTGAGTCAGGACACTGAAGCTTTCTTT
clone size: .; D gene: .; V gene: TRBV25-1; J gene: TRBJ1-2; CDR3 protein: CASSEKETVYGYTF; CDR3 DNA: TGTGCCAGCAGTGAGAAAGAGACAGTCTATGGCTACACCTTC
clone size: .; D gene: .; V gene: TRBV28; J gene: TRBJ1-4; CDR3 protein: CASSSRVVDEKLFF; CDR3 DNA: TGTGCCAGCAGTTCCAGGGTCGTGGATGAAAAACTGTTTTTT
clone size: .; D gene: TRBD2; V gene: TRBV4-2; J gene: TRBJ2-1; CDR3 protein: CASSQAGTSGYNEQFF; CDR3 DNA: TGTGCCAGCAGCCAAGCCGGGACTAGCGGTTACAATGAGCAGTTCTTC
clone size: once; D gene: .; V gene: TRBV19; J gene: TRBJ1-1; CDR3 protein: CASSSLGSDGTEAFF; CDR3 DNA: TGTGCCAGTAGTTCACTCGGATCCGACGGGACTGAAGCTTTCTTT
clone size: .; D gene: .; V gene: TRBV6-6; J gene: TRBJ2-1; CDR3 protein: CASSYWQNDEQFF; CDR3 DNA: TGTGCCAGCAGTTACTGGCAGAACGATGAGCAGTTCTTC
clone size: few; D gene: .; V gene: TRBV11-2; J gene: TRBJ2-2; CDR3 protein: CASSPRGGAFANTGELFF; CDR3 DNA: TGTGCCAGCAGCCCCCGAGGGGGGGCCTTCGCGAACACCGGGGAGCTGTTTTTT
clone size: .; D gene: .; V gene: TRBV3-1/TRBV3-2; J gene: TRBJ2-1; CDR3 protein: CASNRGSGNEQFF; CDR3 DNA: TGTGCCAGCAACCGGGGGTCCGGTAATGAGCAGTTCTTC
clone size: once; D gene: .; V gene: TRBV7-2; J gene: TRBJ2-1; CDR3 protein: CATRRIGSSYNEQFF; CDR3 DNA: TGTGCCACCCGGCGGATTGGGAGCTCCTACAATGAGCAGTTCTTC
clone size: .; D gene: TRBD2; V gene: TRBV27; J gene: TRBJ2-7; CDR3 protein: CASSVTSGSSYEQYF; CDR3 DNA: TGTGCCAGCAGTGTGACTAGCGGGAGTTCCTACGAGCAGTACTTC
clone size: few; D gene: .; V gene: TRBV18; J gene: TRBJ2-1; CDR3 protein: CASSPPGAAGEQFF; CDR3 DNA: TGTGCCAGCTCACCACCGGGGGCTGCCGGAGAGCAGTTCTTC